The T cell receptor (beta chain) described here comes from a study of blood T cell repertoires in COVID-19 (dated by TCRdb to about 2020). About the investigation overall: The collaborator samples originated in the United States, Italy and Spain and spanned the acute and convalescent phases of COVID-19. The material from the prospective study consisted of cDNA or gDNA derived from T cells, B-cell-depleted T cells, or PBMCs. Deeply sampled blood TCRbeta repertoires from subjects exposed to, actively infected with, or recovered from COVID-19 were included in the dataset. The repertoires were released in a freely available public database intended as a resource for research on the immune response to SARS-CoV-2. The samples were drawn from two sources: the first 160 participants of the ongoing ImmuneRACE study, and 1,200 or so subjects contributed by 6 global collaborators. Sample metadata almost always included a de-identified subject ID, COVID-19 status, age in years and sex. Where available, HLA class I and class II types were obtained from metadata supplied by the sample provider rather than from assay-based typing. On the study overall, not on this receptor specifically: How much clinical and demographic metadata was included differed by source and by participant, and the metadata was provided uncurated.

At the junction V is shortened by 2 bases and J by 8 bases; bases outside the gene matches: 9. From its cysteine to its phenylalanine, the CDR3 spans 16 amino acids. Only the CDR3 portion is preserved as DNA: 48 bases, with reading frame beginning at the first base. CDR1 MNHEY and CDR2 SVGAGI are derived from the germline V gene. Of note for this clone: Its antigen is currently not known. The sample holds no much larger clone one base away, and base qualities are not on file.

Enrolling through a virtual design, the prospective study's participants ranged in age from roughly 18 to 95 years and lived across 24 United States geographic areas. In the prospective study, participants were assigned to cohorts based on the clinical history participants reported in a screening survey and a study questionnaire. For ImmuneRACE Cohort 3, a participant was defined as recovered based on two consecutive negative NP/OP PCR tests, clearance by a healthcare professional, or resolution of symptoms. Mobile phlebotomists in the prospective study collected whole blood, serum and a nasopharyngeal or oropharyngeal swab from every participant. Prospective study participants could optionally give additional blood draws and questionnaires over a roughly two-month period. Before DNA extraction, prospective study blood samples were shipped either frozen or at room temperature. The immunoSEQ Assay, a bias-controlled multiplex PCR, was used to amplify TCRbeta CDR3 regions from genomic DNA. In the authors' own workflow: Nucleated cell counts per sample were estimated from amplification of reference gene primers within the assay. To quantify the absolute abundance of each unique TCRbeta CDR3 rearrangement, sequence reads were collapsed and filtered. For each sample, productive Simpson clonality was calculated by taking the square root of Simpson's diversity index across productive rearrangements. Not all clones reach the TCRdb copy of this immuneACCESS table, which keeps in-frame sequences only. Checked studies attribute under half of the gap to unresolved V genes and leave the rest unexplained. V and J calls and clone size are copied from that table; D and trimming were computed from the DNA. The sample records approximately 170,000 clones, roughly 83% of which are singletons. Roughly 3.2% of the sample comes from the top ten.

The receptor chain draws on TRBV6-5 and TRBJ1-4; 9 of the junction bases match TRBD1. The clonotype was recovered from a woman aged 25-40 years who had recovered from COVID-19. The source material was PBMCs or T cells enriched from blood (not recorded which). The CDR3 protein sequence reads: CASSYGDRGGKEKLFF. The DNA sequence is as follows: TGTGCCAGCAGTTACGGAGACAGGGGGGGAAAGGAAAAACTGTTTTTT.